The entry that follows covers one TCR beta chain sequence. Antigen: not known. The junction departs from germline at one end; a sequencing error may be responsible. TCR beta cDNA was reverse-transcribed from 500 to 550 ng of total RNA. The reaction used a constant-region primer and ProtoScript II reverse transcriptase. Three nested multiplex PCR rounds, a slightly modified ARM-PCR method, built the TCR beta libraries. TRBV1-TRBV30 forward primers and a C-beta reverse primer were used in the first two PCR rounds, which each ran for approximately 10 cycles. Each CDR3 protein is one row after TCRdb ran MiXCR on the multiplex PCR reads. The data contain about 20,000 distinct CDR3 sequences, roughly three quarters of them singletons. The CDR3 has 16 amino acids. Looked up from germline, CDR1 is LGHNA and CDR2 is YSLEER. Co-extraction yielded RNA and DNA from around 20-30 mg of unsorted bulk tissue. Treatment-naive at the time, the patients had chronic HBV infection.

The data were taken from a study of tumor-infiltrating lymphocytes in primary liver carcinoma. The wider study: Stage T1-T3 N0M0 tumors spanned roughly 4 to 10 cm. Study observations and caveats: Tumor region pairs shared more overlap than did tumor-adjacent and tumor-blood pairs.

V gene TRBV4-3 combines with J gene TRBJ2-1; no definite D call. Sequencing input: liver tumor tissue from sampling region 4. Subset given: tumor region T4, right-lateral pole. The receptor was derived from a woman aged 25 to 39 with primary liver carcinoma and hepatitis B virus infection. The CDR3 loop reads CASSQNVSEARDEQFF. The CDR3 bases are TGTGCCAGCAGCCAAAACGTATCGGAAGCCAGAGATGAGCAGTTCTTC.